The rows below give T cell receptor beta chains drawn from one sample of a study of CD8+CD57+ T cells in acquired aplastic anemia. TCRdb re-analysed the reads in MiXCR, keeping a single row per CDR3 protein. The data contain 160,000 or so distinct CDR3 sequences, 47% of them singletons. The specimen sequenced was sorted CD4+, CD8+, or CD8+CD57+ T cells (not recorded which) from PBMCs. These receptors originate from a human donor with aplastic anemia. CDR3s include the opening cysteine and the closing phenylalanine or tryptophan. The D gene is left open where the match is weak. Clone size is shown for a subset of rows, as once, few, many or a class of expanded clone.

>NA|NA|TRBJ1-5|TRBV6-5
TGTGCCAGCAGTTACTCGGGCCAGAAAGGACAGCCCCAGCATTTT
CASSYSGQKGQPQHF
>NA|NA|TRBJ1-6|TRBV14
TGTGCCAGCAGCCTCGAGAGAAATAATTCACCCCTCCACTTT
CASSLERNNSPLHF
>NA|NA|TRBJ1-1|TRBV6-1
TGTGCCAGCAGTCAACAGGCAATGAACACTGAAGCTTTCTTT
CASSQQAMNTEAFF
>TRBD1|many|TRBJ1-2|TRBV19
TGTGCCAGTAGTGCGACAGGGAGGAGGGGCTACACCTTC
CASSATGRRGYTF
>TRBD2|many|TRBJ2-1|TRBV20-1
TGCAGTGCTAGAGTCCGTCTAGCGGGGGCAGGGGGTTACAAAAATGAGCAGTTCTTC
CSARVRLAGAGGYKNEQFF
>NA|few|TRBJ2-5|TRBV10-3
TGTGCCATCAGTCCCGGGGCGGAGGCGACCCAGTACTTC
CAISPGAEATQYF
>NA|NA|TRBJ2-3|TRBV27
TGTGCCAGCAGGGCCTCTAGCACAGATACGCAGTATTTT
CASRASSTDTQYF
>TRBD1|many|TRBJ2-2|TRBV10-1
TGCGCCAGCAGTGAGTCGGACAGGGGATTAACCGGGGAGCTGTTTTTT
CASSESDRGLTGELFF
>TRBD2|few|TRBJ2-3|TRBV28
TGTGCCAGCAGGCCACCTAGCGGAACATACACAGATACGCAGTATTTT
CASRPPSGTYTDTQYF
>TRBD1|NA|TRBJ1-2|TRBV20-1
TGCAGTGCTGGGACAGAGACTAACTATGGCTACACCTTC
CSAGTETNYGYTF
>NA|once|TRBJ1-1|TRBV20-1
TGCAGTGCGTCTTTCGGGAACACTGAAGCTTTCTTT
CSASFGNTEAFF
>NA|NA|TRBJ1-2|TRBV12-3/TRBV12-4
TGTGCCAGCACTTTAATGACCCCGGACTATGGCTACACCTTC
CASTLMTPDYGYTF
>NA|NA|TRBJ1-3|TRBV25-1
NA
CASSGPGSGAFFGQGTIYF
>NA|NA|TRBJ2-2|TRBV24-1
TGTGCCACCAGTGACCAGGGCTGTGCGAACACCGGGGAGCTGTTTTTT
CATSDQGCANTGELFF
>NA|NA|TRBJ1-2|TRBV20-1
TGCAGTGCTAGAGATTTGGGGGGCTGGGGCTACACCTTC
CSARDLGGWGYTF
>TRBD1|NA|TRBJ1-6|TRBV20-1
TGCAGTGCTCCGGGGACAGGGGATAATTCACCCCTCCACTTT
CSAPGTGDNSPLHF
>NA|NA|TRBJ1-5|TRBV20-1
TGCAGTGCTAGAGAAGGAGGGCTTCAGCCCCAGCATTTT
CSAREGGLQPQHF
>TRBD1|NA|TRBJ2-1|TRBV19
TGTGCCAGTAGTGCAAGAACCGGGACAGGGGGCAGTGAGCAGTTCTTC
CASSARTGTGGSEQFF
>TRBD2|medium-sized|TRBJ2-1|TRBV2
TGTGCCAGCAGTGGCATGACTAGCGGTTACAATGAGCAGTTCTTC
CASSGMTSGYNEQFF
>TRBD1|NA|TRBJ1-2|TRBV24-1
TGTGCCACCAGTGACCCGGGACAGTTATATGGCTACACCTTC
CATSDPGQLYGYTF
>TRBD2|NA|TRBJ2-5|TRBV24-1
TGTGCCACCAGTGGCCTAGCGGGAGTTCACGAGACCCAGTACTTC
CATSGLAGVHETQYF
>TRBD2|NA|TRBJ2-1|TRBV15
TGTGCCACCAGCCCACGAACGGGGGGGGAGCAGTTCTTC
CATSPRTGGEQFF
>NA|many|TRBJ1-3|TRBV5-4
TGTGCCAGCAGCCGAGAACAGGGTGGTGGAAACACCATATATTTT
CASSREQGGGNTIYF